This TCR beta chain was identified in a study of tumor-infiltrating lymphocytes in primary liver carcinoma (TCRdb year 2017). Context from the whole study: About 5 patients with histopathologically diagnosed primary liver carcinoma underwent surgical resection in China between late 2015 and early 2016. Hepatocellular carcinoma (four) or combined HCC and intrahepatic cholangiocarcinoma (one) was present in the five patients, who were three men and two women aged 30 to 69 years. The five patients had tumors of stage T1-T3 N0M0, with maximum diameters ranging from roughly 4.2 to 10 cm. Each sample produced roughly 3.5 to 8 million productive TCRbeta reads, and read depth showed no significant difference between tissue types. TCRbeta repertoire sequencing, expression microarrays and whole-exome sequencing were combined in the study across five regions of each liver tumor, with adjacent normal tissue and blood also included. TCRbeta repertoire sequencing covered some 35 specimens from 5 patients: roughly 25 tumor regions, 5 adjacent noncancerous liver tissues and 5 peripheral blood samples. Technical replicate repertoires showed high reproducibility, with mean shared-clone rates roughly 0.89 and correlation coefficients above 0.95.

This clonotype has a handful of counts. Its antigen remains undetermined. It has no much larger one-base neighbor in the sample; base qualities were not kept. General conclusions and limits of the study: Repertoire overlap was found to be higher between tumor regions (mean approximately 35%) than between tumor-adjacent (roughly 17%) or tumor-blood (14%) pairs, consistent with antigen-driven expansion. The study included only four to six patients, and the authors note findings should be validated in a larger study. Only the TCR beta chain was sequenced, so true repertoire diversity is likely underestimated because unpaired alpha chains were not captured. A significantly larger repertoire fraction was made up by the top 250 clones in tumors than in blood (p = 0.039). Bulk unsorted samples precluded comparing CD4+ and CD8+ T cell repertoires.

At the junction V is shortened by 8 bases and J by 5 bases; bases outside the gene matches: 8. Based on the germline V gene (reference sequence), the CDR1 and CDR2 sequences are MNHNY and SVGAGI. The CDR3 covers 13 residues, taking in both the cysteine and the phenylalanine. The read is trimmed to its CDR3 DNA, 39 bases read in frame from base 1. RNA from unsorted whole blood was extracted with TRIzol reagent, and germline DNA was obtained with the DNeasy Blood & Tissue kit. At the time of sampling, the patients had chronic HBV infection and had not received any treatment. Before surgery, approximately 4 milliliters of peripheral blood were collected into K2EDTA tubes. TCRbeta-specific cDNA was reverse-transcribed from 500 ng total RNA using a constant-region primer and ProtoScript II reverse transcriptase. Three nested multiplex PCR rounds, following a slightly modified ARM-PCR procedure, were used to build the TCRbeta libraries. Each of the first two PCR rounds ran for approximately 9 cycles using multiplex TRBV1-TRBV30 forward primers together with a Cbeta reverse primer. Sample barcodes and Illumina adapters were added in a final 25-cycle PCR with Deep VentR polymerase. Before sequencing, amplicons between 200 and 500 bp were purified from gel using a QIAquick gel extraction kit. An Illumina HiSeq 2500 was used to sequence the TCRbeta amplicons with 250-bp paired-end reads. Under the source paper's analysis protocol: To recover full CDR3 sequences, reads were quality-trimmed using Trimmomatic v0.33 and paired reads were then merged using FLASH v1.2.11. MiGEC v1.2.1b assigned V, D and J germline segments to the rearranged TCRbeta sequences. Clonotype statistics and Shannon-Wiener diversity indices were computed with VDJtools v1.0.0. Except for diversity analysis, only each sample's 250 most abundant clonotypes were used in subsequent analyses to reduce sampling bias. Starting from the raw public reads, TCRdb applied fastp trimming at Q25, assembled clones with MiXCR and retained in-frame beta chains. When rows share a CDR3 protein, they turn into one entry using the most common DNA and genes. Here the V and J calls rest on TCRdb's processing, not on the authors' analysis. The sample contains over 250,000 distinct CDR3 sequences, roughly three fifths of them found a single time. The ten largest clonotypes hold approximately 15% of the sample.

Sequenced sample: peripheral blood. Rearrangement joined TRBV6-6 to TRBJ1-1, with 7 middle bases fitting TRBD1. This receptor was taken from a woman younger than 45 with primary liver carcinoma and hepatitis B virus infection. This receptor has the CDR3 CASGTTGRTEAFF. The nucleotide sequence is given as TGTGCCAGCGGTACGACAGGGAGGACTGAAGCTTTCTTT.